The sequence of this TCR beta chain was determined in a study of blood T cell repertoires in COVID-19. Germline CDR1 is MGHDK and CDR2 is SYGVNS. Between the trimmed V and J ends, which lost 5 bases and 4 bases, there was a span of 11 bases. This CDR3 is built from 13 residues. Sequencing used immunoSEQ multiplex PCR; TCRdb keeps in-frame clones, though not all of them. Of approximately 94,000 clones in the sample, more than 75% were seen once. The sequence derives from a woman of 80 years or more with active COVID-19. Sequencing was done on a sample of peripheral blood. The V gene is TRBV25-1, the J gene TRBJ1-2; D gene uncertain. In DNA, the CDR3 is TGTGCCAGCAGTAAAGACTTGGGCTATGGCTACACCTTC. It translates to CASSKDLGYGYTF.